The 10 T cell receptor beta chains reported below all come from one sample, sequenced in a study of CD8 T cells in Susac syndrome. Reverse transcription of roughly 0.45 to 1 ug RNA was performed with random hexamers. TCRdb re-called the immunoSEQ multiplex PCR reads through MiXCR, storing one row per CDR3 protein. The repertoire holds under 350,000 distinct CDR3 sequences, with about 92% as singletons. Source material: CD4+ T cells from PBMCs. These receptors originate from a human donor with multiple sclerosis.

V gene TRBV29-1 combines with J gene TRBJ2-1; 7 bases are shared with TRBD1. V gave up 4 bases and J gave up 2 bases; unmatched junction bases: 5. The CDR3 covers 14 residues. CDR1 SQVTM and CDR2 ANQGSEA come from the germline V gene. CDR3 region: CSVAWQGAYNEQFF. The CDR3 coding sequence is TGCAGCGTTGCGTGGCAGGGGGCCTACAATGAGCAGTTCTTC.

This chain links TRBV6-2 or TRBV6-3 with TRBJ1-5, with D hard to call. Germline V gene lookup returns CDR1 MNHEY and CDR2 SVGEGT. Between the trimmed V and J ends, which lost 8 bases and 0 bases, there was a span of 11 bases. The CDR3 runs 14 residues. Written as DNA, the CDR3 is TGTGCCAGCCGAAGAGCTTATAGCAATCAGCCCCAGCATTTT. Translation gives CASRRAYSNQPQHF.

The chain uses TRBV12-3 or TRBV12-4 and TRBJ1-5; weak D call: TRBD1 (6 bases). This CDR3 is built from 15 residues. The germline V and J ends were trimmed by 6 bases and 6 bases, with 18 bases remaining between them. Here the CDR3 reads CASSQAGVLSQPQHF. The CDR3 region has the DNA TGTGCCAGCAGCCAGGCAGGGGTATTAAGTCAGCCCCAGCATTTT.

The CDR3: CASSSTDNQKYGYTF. In DNA form, the CDR3 reads TGTGCCAGCAGCTCAACGGACAACCAGAAATATGGCTACACCTTC. The chain has TRBV7-2 and TRBJ1-2, with TRBD1 as a possible D gene (5 bases). This CDR3 comprises 15 residues. Germline CDR1 reads SGHTA; CDR2 reads FQGNSA. V gave up 4 bases and J gave up 5 bases, with 17 bases separating them.

The V gene is TRBV2, the J gene TRBJ2-1; TRBD1 agrees at 9 bases. The germline V gene has CDR1 SNHLY and CDR2 FYNNEI. This CDR3 is built from 14 residues. V lost 6 bases to trimming and J lost 2 bases; unmatched junction nucleotides: 2. Here the CDR3 reads CASRGQGTYNEQFF. CDR3 nucleotides: TGTGCCAGCAGGGGACAGGGAACCTACAATGAGCAGTTCTTC.

V and J are TRBV19 and TRBJ2-3, with a weak D call TRBD1 (5 bases). The V and J ends lost 4 bases and 3 bases respectively, with 11 bases between them. Germline V gives CDR1 LNHDA, CDR2 SQIVND (reference sequence). CDR3 size: 14 residues. The CDR3 loop is CASSTGPGTDTQYF. Written as DNA, the CDR3 is TGTGCCAGTAGTACTGGACCAGGGACAGATACGCAGTATTTT. The variable domain in full, completed from reference TRBV19 and TRBJ2-3, reads DGGITQSPKYLFRKEGQNVTLSCEQNLNHDAMYWYRQDPGQGLRLIYYSQIVNDFQKGDIAEGYSVSREKKESFPLTVTSAQKNPTAFYLCASSTGPGTDTQYFGPGTRLTVL.

The V call is TRBV3-1, the J call TRBJ1-2; no firm D call. Trimming removed 3 bases at V and 4 bases at J, with 15 bases between. Germline CDR1 reads LGHDT; CDR2 reads YNNKEL (reference sequence). The CDR3 is 15 residues long. CDR3 sequence reads: CASSQGFPGSYGYTF. DNA of the CDR3: TGTGCCAGCAGCCAGGGGTTTCCAGGTTCCTATGGCTACACCTTC.

The rearrangement uses TRBV20-1 and TRBJ2-7; D not certain. CDR3 size: 13 residues. Germline V gives CDR1 DFQATT, CDR2 SNEGSKA (reference sequence). Between the trimmed V and J ends, which lost 3 bases and 4 bases, there was a span of 13 bases. The CDR3 DNA sequence: TGCAGTGCTAGCCCCCCCCCTCGGTACGAGCAGTACTTC. Amino acids: CSASPPPRYEQYF.

The chain combines TRBV2 with TRBJ2-1; D gene unclear. V lost 1 base to trimming and J lost 8 bases, with 6 bases between them. CDR3 length: 12 residues. Germline CDR1 reads SNHLY; CDR2 reads FYNNEI. CDR3 region: CASSEGGDEQFF. CDR3 nucleotide sequence: TGTGCCAGCAGTGAAGGCGGAGATGAGCAGTTCTTC.

The V gene is TRBV10-3, the J gene TRBJ1-1, with a weak D call TRBD1 (5 bases). The V and J ends lost 10 bases and 2 bases respectively, with 17 bases between them. CDR3 size: 14 residues. Germline V CDR1 and CDR2: ENHRY, SYGVKD. CDR3 in amino acids: CATQGAQLNTEAFF. The CDR3 nucleotides are TGTGCCACCCAGGGCGCGCAGCTCAACACTGAAGCTTTCTTT.